The 2 T cell receptor beta chains reported below all come from one sample, sequenced in a study of shared clonotypes between healthy human individuals. Repertoires were generated with immunoSEQ multiplex PCR, while TCRdb's copy carries only in-frame clones and drops some. The sample includes approximately 740,000 clones, about 74% of them seen just once. The sequencing input was memory CD4+ T cells sorted from blood. As for subset: CD45RA-negative fraction. The source of these receptors is a woman aged 30 to 39 in good health.

CDR3 DNA sequence: TGTGCCAGCAGCCAAAAGACAGGGGAAGATACGCAGTATTTT. Translation: CASSQKTGEDTQYF. V gene TRBV7-6 combines with J gene TRBJ2-3, with 8 bases identical to TRBD1. Germline trimming cut 5 bases from V and 5 bases from J; bases unmatched to any gene: 6. This CDR3 is 14 amino acids long. CDR1 is SGHVS and CDR2 is FNYEAQ in the germline V gene. The entire variable domain, with the rest obtained from reference TRBV7-6 and TRBJ2-3, is as follows: GAGVSQSPRYKVTKRGQDVALRCDPISGHVSLYWYRQALGQGPEFLTYFNYEAQQDKSGLPNDRFSAERPEGSISTLTIQRTEQRDSAMYRCASSQKTGEDTQYFGPGTRLTVL.

The V gene is TRBV27, the J gene TRBJ2-1; perhaps D is TRBD1 or TRBD2 (5 bases each). The V gene lost 5 bases and the J gene lost 10 bases, with 12 bases spanning the gap. This CDR3 has 12 residues. In germline, CDR1 is MNHEY, CDR2 SMNVEV (reference sequence). The CDR3 is CASSPRDGEQFF. For the CDR3, the DNA is TGTGCCAGCAGTCCACGGGACGGCGAGCAGTTCTTC.